The 24 T cell receptor beta chains reported below all come from one sample, sequenced in a study of tumor-infiltrating lymphocytes in glioblastoma multiforme. TCR beta libraries were built from RNA through three nested multiplex PCR rounds using modified ARM-PCR. TCRdb passed the multiplex PCR reads through MiXCR, listing each CDR3 protein once. The sample lists approximately 15,000 distinct CDR3 sequences; about 67% were seen once. The sequenced sample was brain tumor tissue. These receptors came from a male donor with glioblastoma.

Comments on this clonotype: One end of the junction fails to match germline, which may point to a read error. The chain recombines TRBV4-1 with TRBJ1-2; D is uncertain. Per the germline V gene, CDR1 is MGHRA and CDR2 is YSYEKL. This CDR3 contains 16 residues. CDR3 DNA: TGCGCCATCAGCCAAGATGGGTACAGATCCAACTATGGCTACACCTTC. Residues: CAISQDGYRSNYGYTF.

On this clonotype itself: A read error may be the cause here, since a much bigger clone is one base away. The rearrangement joins TRBV11-2 to TRBJ2-7; a weak D match, TRBD1 (6 bases). In germline, CDR1 is SGHAT, CDR2 FQNNGV. The CDR3 totals 16 residues. The CDR3 protein is CASSLDFVQGSYDQYF. The CDR3 nucleotides are TGTGCCAGCAGCTTAGATTTCGTGCAGGGGTCCTACGATCAGTACTTC.

This clonotype was picked up a small number of times. This sequence joins TRBV4-3 and TRBJ2-2, with TRBD1 matching over 8 bases. With V trimmed by 0 bases and J by 5 bases, 5 bases remained unmatched. Looked up from germline, CDR1 is LGHNA and CDR2 is YSLEER. This CDR3 has 16 amino acids. Written as DNA, the CDR3 is TGCGCCAGCAGCCAAGATTGGACAGGGAGGACCGGGGAGCTGTTTTTT. Encoded protein: CASSQDWTGRTGELFF.

V is TRBV6-6 and J is TRBJ2-7; possibly TRBD1 or TRBD2 for D (5 bases each). Germline CDR1 and CDR2: MNHNY and SVGAGI (reference sequence). Trimming took 6 bases from V and 1 from J, leaving 19 bases between them. The CDR3 runs to 16 residues. The CDR3 is CASRASGQGLSYEQYF. CDR3 nucleotides: TGTGCCAGCAGGGCCTCGGGGCAGGGTCTTTCCTACGAGCAGTACTTC.

With respect to this clonotype: An end of the junction does not agree with germline; a read error may underlie this. In DNA, the CDR3 is TGCGCCAGTAGCCAAGACCTAGCGGGAGGGGGTAGCACAGATACGCAGTATTTT. Its protein is CASSQDLAGGGSTDTQYF. The V and J genes are TRBV4-3 and TRBJ2-3, with TRBD2 matching over 12 bases. The CDR3 length is 18 residues. The germline gives CDR1 LGHNA, CDR2 YSLEER.

This clonotype was recorded a few times. V usage is TRBV5-1 and J usage is TRBJ1-5; D gene ambiguous. From germline, CDR1 is SGHRS and CDR2 YFSETQ. This CDR3 has 13 residues. Trimming cost V 5 bases and J 13 bases, with 19 bases left between them. CDR3 in amino acids: CASRADRNQPQHF. The CDR3, as DNA: TGCGCCAGCAGGGCGGACCGGAATCAACCTCAGCATTTT.

In its sample, this clonotype is medium-sized (0.01 to 0.1%). The chain carries TRBV29-1 and TRBJ2-7; 13 positions match TRBD2. Trimming removed 6 bases from V and 4 bases from J; junction bases left unmatched: 12. The length of the CDR3 is 16 residues. The germline gives CDR1 SQVTM, CDR2 ANQGSEA. CDR3: CSVWTSGRRSRYEQYF. For the CDR3, the DNA is TGCAGCGTATGGACTAGCGGGAGAAGGAGTCGGTACGAGCAGTACTTC.

J is TRBJ2-1 and V is TRBV29-1; D is ambiguous. Germline V gene lookup returns CDR1 SQVTM and CDR2 ANQGSEA. V lost 6 bases and J lost 10, with 13 bases in between. This CDR3 spans 11 amino acids. This CDR3 reads CSVRNLAEQFF. Written as DNA, the CDR3 is TGCAGCGTCCGAAACTTAGCAGAGCAGTTCTTC.

Concerning this clonotype: Possible read error: a much larger clone is one base away. The rearrangement links TRBV11-3 to TRBJ1-1; D gene ambiguous. CDR1 is SGHNT, CDR2 YENEEA, per germline. The CDR3 totals 15 residues. V lost 2 bases to trimming and J lost 0 bases, with 10 bases between them. CDR3 residues: CASSLSGSLNTEAFF. The CDR3 nucleotides read TGTGCCAGCAGCTTATCCGGGTCCTTGAACACTGAAGCTTTCTTT.

There are a few counts of this clonotype. The chain has TRBV29-1 and TRBJ2-1; 12 positions agree with TRBD2. The CDR3 is 15 residues long. The germline gives CDR1 SQVTM, CDR2 ANQGSEA. Germline trimming cut 0 bases from V and 8 bases from J; bases unmatched to any gene: 5. In nucleotides, the CDR3 is TGCAGCGTTGAAGACGGGACTAGCGGGTGGTATGAGCAGTTCTTC. This codes for CSVEDGTSGWYEQFF.

This clonotype was picked up a small number of times. Sequence at one end of the junction differs from germline and may be a read error. The genes are TRBV30 and TRBJ1-5; D is ambiguous. The germline V gene encodes CDR1 GTSNPN and CDR2 SVGIG (reference sequence). The CDR3 has 12 amino acids. The CDR3 protein is CAWSVGNQPQRF. CDR3 bases: TGTGCCTGGAGTGTGGGTAATCAGCCCCAGCGCTTT.

The chain links TRBV29-1 to TRBJ2-1; D remains ambiguous. V was cut by 4 bases and J by 5 bases, with 9 bases left in between. The CDR3 runs to 12 residues. Germline CDR1 reads SQVTM; CDR2 reads ANQGSEA. The CDR3 sequence is CSVGGFNNEQFF. The CDR3 region has the DNA TGCAGCGTTGGGGGTTTCAACAATGAGCAGTTCTTC.

This clonotype appeared many times. V gene TRBV15 combines with J gene TRBJ2-2; no reliable D call. The germline CDR1 and CDR2 sequences are LNHNV and YYDKDF (reference sequence). The CDR3 loop spans 14 amino acids. Trimming removed 5 bases from V and 6 bases from J, with 13 bases in between. The CDR3 nucleotides are TGTGCCACCAGCGACCGCCCTTTCGCCGGGGAGCTGTTTTTT. This translates into CATSDRPFAGELFF.

This clonotype was picked up a small number of times. J is TRBJ2-7 and V is TRBV12-3 or TRBV12-4; no clear D gene. Trimming left V 3 bases short and J 5 bases short, with 14 bases between. The CDR3 contains 14 residues. CDR3 sequence (DNA): TGTGCCAGCAGTTTCCCCCCCCCTGGTAACGAGCAGTACTTC. This sequence encodes CASSFPPPGNEQYF.

With regard to this clonotype: Relative to the germline gene, one junction end is altered; a read error may explain this. CDR3: CASAASFGQGLAVNTGERFF. The CDR3, as DNA: TGTGCCAGCGCCGCCTCATTCGGCCAAGGGCTAGCGGTAAACACCGGGGAGCGGTTTTTT. This sequence joins TRBV11-2 and TRBJ2-2; TRBD2 aligns across 7 bases. This CDR3 is built from 20 residues. Germline V gene lookup returns CDR1 SGHAT and CDR2 FQNNGV.

Worth noting for this clonotype: At one end, the junction sequence differs from germline, possibly due to a read error. This chain links TRBV20-1 with TRBJ1-6; D not resolved. CDR1 and CDR2 (germline): DFQATT, SNEGSKA (reference sequence). There are 15 residues in the CDR3. The CDR3 bases are TGCAATGCTATAGGGCGGGGTTCCGTGAATTCACCCCCCCACTTT. Its protein product is CNAIGRGSVNSPPHF.

The chain combines TRBV6-5 with TRBJ2-3, with 7 positions matching TRBD2. The germline CDR1 and CDR2 sequences are MNHEY and SVGAGI. The V gene end was trimmed by 6 bases and the J gene end by 2 bases; junction bases not matched to a gene: 8. The CDR3 totals 15 residues. The CDR3 DNA follows: TGTGCCAGCAGCCTTCGCGGGAGAGTCACAGATACGCAGTATTTT. The encoded protein is CASSLRGRVTDTQYF.

Remarks on this clonotype: This sequence may be a read error, since a much larger clone differs from it by one base. The V and J genes are TRBV2 and TRBJ1-4; possibly TRBD1 for D (6 bases). Trimming removed 4 bases from V and 15 bases from J, with 15 bases in between. CDR3 length: 12 residues. Per germline, CDR1 SNHLY and CDR2 FYNNEI. The CDR3 protein is CASSAEQGFMFF. The DNA for the CDR3 is TGTGCCAGCAGTGCAGAACAGGGATTTATGTTTTTT.

About this clonotype: This CDR3 is missing its conserved last phenylalanine or tryptophan, likely due to a read error. The DNA is omitted, as the CDR3 cannot be located on it reliably, and the CDR3 follows TCRdb's listing. The chain employs TRBV29-1 and TRBJ1-6; TRBD1, the D gene given by the table, was not confirmed from the DNA. Looked up from germline, CDR1 is SQVTM and CDR2 is ANQGSEA. The CDR3 spans 13 residues, counting both ends. The CDR3 sequence is CSVARGRESPLHI.

Concerning this clonotype itself: The junction and the germline gene differ at one end; a read error may be behind it. The rearrangement links TRBV20-1 to TRBJ2-3; D assignment may be TRBD1 or TRBD2 (6 bases each). Germline values: CDR1 DFQATT, CDR2 SNEGSKA (reference sequence). This CDR3 contains 17 residues. The CDR3 DNA reads TGCAGTGCTATAGATCCTAGGACTGGCGGGACAACAGATTCGCAGTATTTT. Protein sequence: CSAIDPRTGGTTDSQYF.

This clonotype was seen a few times. Mismatch with germline at one junction end may stem from a read error. This chain connects TRBV4-1 to TRBJ1-1; 7 bases line up with TRBD1. Germline CDR1 is MGHRA and CDR2 is YSYEKL. The CDR3 length is 19 residues. CDR3 amino acids: CASSQHLVTGRRMNTEAFF. In DNA form, the CDR3 reads TGCGCCAGCAGCCAACATCTGGTGACAGGGCGGAGAATGAATACTGAAGCTTTCTTT.

Comments on this clonotype: One end of the junction is discordant with germline, which a read error may explain. The CDR3 here is CPSSLKVTSGRHEQFF. Written as DNA, the CDR3 is TGTCCCAGCAGCCTTAAGGTCACTAGCGGGAGACATGAGCAGTTCTTC. The chain couples TRBV7-9 to TRBJ2-1, with 11 nucleotides matching TRBD2. CDR1 is SEHNR and CDR2 is FQNEAQ in the germline V gene (reference sequence). The CDR3 spans 16 residues.

On this clonotype: Relative to the germline gene, one junction end is altered; a read error may explain this. The chain uses TRBV11-1 and TRBJ2-7; D is perhaps TRBD1 (5 bases). Germline CDR1 reads SGHAT; CDR2 reads FQDESV (reference sequence). The CDR3 is made up of 13 amino acids. Here the CDR3 reads CVSTLDQGYEHYF. DNA of the CDR3: TGTGTCAGCACCCTGGATCAGGGATACGAGCACTACTTC.

The sample holds a few counts of this clonotype. DNA of the CDR3: TGTGCCAGCAGCTTAGCCCTTCGGCAAAGCTCCTACAATGAGCAGTTCTTC. Residues: CASSLALRQSSYNEQFF. V gene TRBV11-2 combines with J gene TRBJ2-1; D gene uncertain. Trimming took 1 base from V and 0 from J, leaving 13 bases between them. CDR3 length: 17 amino acids. CDR1 is SGHAT and CDR2 is FQNNGV in the germline V gene.